The 30 T cell receptor beta chains below were found in one sample sequenced in a study of cytomegalovirus exposure and HLA in healthy donors (TCRdb year 2017). To prepare the library, the immunoSEQ multiplex PCR assay was applied. TCRdb holds this immuneACCESS table with in-frame rearrangements only. Some clones are missing; in checked studies, unresolved V genes explain under half, and the rest has no known cause. This sample holds 55,000 to 75,000 clones; around 93% were observed only once. The ten largest clones add up to roughly 5.3% of the sample. What was sequenced was PBMCs. These receptors originate from a man aged 18-30 years in good health and CMV-seropositive.

The rearrangement uses TRBV5-1 and TRBJ1-2, with TRBD1 identical over 10 bases. This CDR3 is 15 amino acids long. Looked up from germline, CDR1 is SGHRS and CDR2 is YFSETQ. Trimming at V came to 3 bases and at J to 6 bases, leaving 8 bases not matched to a gene. DNA of the CDR3: TGCGCCAGCAGCTCACTTGGGGGACAGGGGAATGGCTACACCTTC. Its protein is CASSSLGGQGNGYTF. Supplemented by reference TRBV5-1 and TRBJ1-2, the full variable domain reads KAGVTQTPRYLIKTRGQQVTLSCSPISGHRSVSWYQQTPGQGLQFLFEYFSETQRNKGNFPGRFSGRQFSNSRSEMNVSTLELGDSALYLCASSSLGGQGNGYTFGSGTRLTVV.

J is TRBJ2-2 and V is TRBV11-1; 8 bases line up with TRBD2. There are 15 residues in the CDR3. V gave up 3 bases and J gave up 2 bases; unmatched junction bases: 2. Germline CDR1 reads SGHAT; CDR2 reads FQDESV (reference sequence). The DNA for the CDR3 is TGTGCCAGCAGCTTGCTAGCGGGCAACACCGGGGAGCTGTTTTTT. This encodes CASSLLAGNTGELFF.

The chain carries TRBV6-4 and TRBJ2-2, with D perhaps matching TRBD1 (6 bases). The CDR3 has 14 amino acids. The germline V gene has CDR1 MRHNA and CDR2 SNTAGT. V lost 6 bases and J 4 bases, leaving 12 bases between the germline ends. CDR3: CASRPQGFTGELFF. The DNA of the CDR3 is TGTGCCAGCAGACCACAGGGTTTCACCGGGGAGCTGTTTTTT.

This chain joins TRBV5-1 and TRBJ2-7, with 7 bases lining up with TRBD2. The CDR3 covers 14 residues. Germline V gene sequence: CDR1 SGHRS, CDR2 YFSETQ. The V segment lost 4 bases and the J segment 5 bases; nucleotides outside the gene matches: 9. This CDR3 reads CASSPETSLHEQYF. In DNA form, the CDR3 reads TGCGCCAGCAGCCCAGAGACTAGCCTCCACGAGCAGTACTTC.

The V call is TRBV7-9, the J call TRBJ2-2; the match to TRBD2 covers 7 bases. V lost 8 bases, J lost 3 bases, and 6 bases stayed unmatched. This CDR3 contains 14 residues. From germline, CDR1 is SEHNR and CDR2 FQNEAQ (reference sequence). The CDR3 spells CASRGGLDTGELFF. In DNA form, the CDR3 reads TGTGCCAGCCGGGGAGGGCTTGACACCGGGGAGCTGTTTTTT.

The chain uses TRBV2 and TRBJ2-5, with 7 bases aligning to TRBD1. Germline V gene lookup returns CDR1 SNHLY and CDR2 FYNNEI. V lost 2 bases, J lost 9 bases, and 9 bases stayed unmatched. The CDR3 length is 14 residues. The CDR3: CASSETGQAPAQYF. DNA of the CDR3: TGTGCCAGCAGTGAAACAGGACAGGCTCCGGCCCAGTACTTC.

CDR3: CASSKEIQGRDF. DNA of the CDR3: TGTGCCAGCAGCAAAGAAATACAGGGCAGGGATTTT. The chain has TRBV21-1 and TRBJ1-5; the DNA was not compared with TRBD1, the D call given in the table. TRBV21-1 counts as a pseudogene. The CDR3 covers 12 residues.

This chain joins TRBV6-5 and TRBJ2-1, with 7 bases aligning to TRBD2. With 0 bases clipped from V and 3 bases from J, the junction kept 2 bases outside the gene matches. Germline values: CDR1 MNHEY, CDR2 SVGAGI. This CDR3 comprises 15 residues. CDR3 amino acids: CASSYSGLLYNEQFF. In DNA form, the CDR3 reads TGTGCCAGCAGTTACTCGGGACTACTCTACAATGAGCAGTTCTTC.

This chain joins TRBV10-1 and TRBJ1-3; maybe TRBD1 (6 bases). Germline CDR1 and CDR2: WNHNN and SYGVQD (reference sequence). The V and J ends lost 6 bases and 0 bases respectively, with 12 bases between them. This CDR3 comprises 15 residues. CDR3 region: CASRRDIGSGNTIYF. In nucleotides, the CDR3 is TGCGCCAGCAGAAGGGACATCGGCTCTGGAAACACCATATATTTT.

J is TRBJ2-2 and V is TRBV13; TRBD1 agrees at 8 bases. The V gene's germline CDR1 is PRHDT and CDR2 FYEKMQ (reference sequence). V lost 0 bases, J lost 2 bases, and 5 bases stayed unmatched. The CDR3 loop spans 17 amino acids. This CDR3 is CASSLGQGEDNTGELFF. Here the CDR3 DNA reads TGTGCCAGCAGCTTAGGACAGGGGGAGGATAACACCGGGGAGCTGTTTTTT.

The sample holds one count of this clone. The rearrangement links TRBV11-2 to TRBJ1-5; D gene unclear. The CDR3 covers 15 residues. The germline V gene encodes CDR1 SGHAT and CDR2 FQNNGV. V lost 0 bases to trimming and J lost 4 bases, with 10 bases between them. The CDR3 nucleotides read TGTGCCAGCAGCTTAGATTCAAGGAGGAATCAGCCCCAGCATTTT. It yields the protein CASSLDSRRNQPQHF.

The rearrangement uses TRBV27 and TRBJ2-6; no clear D gene. Germline V gene data show CDR1 as MNHEY and CDR2 as SMNVEV (reference sequence). The CDR3 length is 18 residues. With 3 bases removed from V and 5 bases from J, the gap between germline ends came to 20 bases. CDR3 nucleotide sequence: TGTGCCAGCAGTTTCGTGACTCTGAACCACCCGAGGGCCAACGTCCTGACTTTC. This gives the protein CASSFVTLNHPRANVLTF.

Here the CDR3 reads CASSVVGQGATDTQYF. CDR3 bases: TGTGCCAGCAGCGTAGTGGGACAGGGGGCAACAGATACGCAGTATTTT. The gene calls are TRBV9 and TRBJ2-3, with 12 positions matching TRBD1. Germline lookup yields CDR1 SGDLS and CDR2 YYNGEE. Losses at the gene ends were 0 bases for V and 3 bases for J; bases not matched to a gene: 2. The length of the CDR3 is 16 residues. The full variable domain, completed using reference TRBV9 and TRBJ2-3, is DSGVTQTPKHLITATGQRVTLRCSPRSGDLSVYWYQQSLDQGLQFLIQYYNGEERAKGNILERFSAQQFPDLHSELNLSSLELGDSALYFCASSVVGQGATDTQYFGPGTRLTVL.

The chain has TRBV5-6 and TRBJ1-5; the match to TRBD1 covers 9 bases. This CDR3 spans 15 amino acids. Germline loops: CDR1 SGHDT, CDR2 YYEEEE. Germline trimming cut 2 bases from V and 7 bases from J; bases unmatched to any gene: 7. CDR3 sequence (DNA): TGTGCCAGCAGCTTACAGGGGGCGTCGGGACAGCCCCAGCATTTT. This gives the protein CASSLQGASGQPQHF. Full variable domain (missing parts from reference TRBV5-6 and TRBJ1-5): DAGVTQSPTHLIKTRGQQVTLRCSPKSGHDTVSWYQQALGQGPQFIFQYYEEEERQRGNFPDRFSGHQFPNYSSELNVNALLLGDSALYLCASSLQGASGQPQHFGDGTRLSIL.

The chain employs TRBV4-1 and TRBJ2-7; tentative D call: TRBD1 (5 bases). Trimming shortened V by 2 bases and J by 5 bases, and 13 bases separated the two germline ends. CDR3 length: 14 residues. CDR1 and CDR2 from the germline V gene are MGHRA and YSYEKL. The CDR3 loop is CASSQTQGPDEQYF. DNA of the CDR3: TGCGCCAGCAGCCAAACCCAGGGCCCCGACGAGCAGTACTTC.

J is TRBJ2-7 and V is TRBV28; no definite D call. V was trimmed by 2 bases and J by 1 base, leaving 12 bases between them. The CDR3 is made up of 15 amino acids. Germline loops: CDR1 MDHEN, CDR2 SYDVKM. CDR3 residues: CASSLPLVQSYEQYF. In DNA, the CDR3 is TGTGCCAGCAGTTTACCACTGGTACAGTCCTACGAGCAGTACTTC.

The chain couples TRBV6-1 to TRBJ2-5; TRBD2 aligns across 12 bases. The germline V gene has CDR1 MNHNS and CDR2 SASEGT. Trimming at V came to 1 base and at J to 5 bases, leaving 11 bases not matched to a gene. The CDR3 runs 18 residues. DNA of the CDR3: TGTGCCAGCAGTGAAGGTGTCCGGGGACTAGCGGGCGGGGAGACCCAGTACTTC. Translation: CASSEGVRGLAGGETQYF.

The chain combines TRBV15 with TRBJ1-5, with TRBD1 as a possible D gene (6 bases). The CDR3 is 15 residues long. Germline loops: CDR1 LNHNV, CDR2 YYDKDF (reference sequence). Between the trimmed V and J ends, which lost 3 bases and 4 bases, there was a span of 13 bases. As DNA, the CDR3 is TGTGCCACCAGCAGTTCACAGGGTGGGAATCAGCCCCAGCATTTT. It specifies CATSSSQGGNQPQHF.

J is TRBJ2-1 and V is TRBV5-1, with 9 bases fitting TRBD1. Trimming took 5 bases from V and 7 from J; bases not matched to a gene: 13. The CDR3 totals 16 residues. Per germline, CDR1 SGHRS and CDR2 YFSETQ. CDR3 coding DNA: TGCGCCAGCAGTCCAACAGGGGGCGCGGATGGGAATGAGCAGTTCTTC. It is translated as CASSPTGGADGNEQFF. Full variable domain (remainder filled in from reference TRBV5-1 and TRBJ2-1): KAGVTQTPRYLIKTRGQQVTLSCSPISGHRSVSWYQQTPGQGLQFLFEYFSETQRNKGNFPGRFSGRQFSNSRSEMNVSTLELGDSALYLCASSPTGGADGNEQFFGPGTRLTVL.

The chain couples TRBV7-8 to TRBJ2-3; D uncertain. Germline V CDR1 and CDR2: SGHVS, FQNEAQ. V lost 2 bases to trimming and J lost 1 base, with 13 bases between them. This CDR3 region has 16 residues. The chain's CDR3 is CASSLRGVARTDTQYF. In DNA, the CDR3 is TGTGCCAGCAGCTTACGTGGAGTGGCGCGCACAGATACGCAGTATTTT. The full variable domain, its missing parts supplied by reference TRBV7-8 and TRBJ2-3, is GAGVSQSPRYKVAKRGQDVALRCDPISGHVSLFWYQQALGQGPEFLTYFQNEAQLDKSGLPSDRFFAERPEGSVSTLKIQRTQQEDSAVYLCASSLRGVARTDTQYFGPGTRLTVL.

This sequence joins TRBV2 and TRBJ1-2, with D possibly being TRBD1 (5 bases). Trimming removed 4 bases from V and 2 bases from J, with 11 bases in between. This CDR3 is 14 amino acids long. CDR1 and CDR2 from the germline V gene are SNHLY and FYNNEI. The CDR3 DNA reads TGTGCCAGCAGTGGAAGGGGCAGCAACTATGGCTACACCTTC. Translated: CASSGRGSNYGYTF.

V is TRBV28 and J is TRBJ1-1, with 7 bases matching TRBD1. V lost 8 bases to trimming and J lost 0 bases; unmatched junction nucleotides: 6. The CDR3 sequence is 14 residues long. Germline loops: CDR1 MDHEN, CDR2 SYDVKM. For the CDR3, the DNA is TGTGCCAGCGGGACAGATTCCTTGAACACTGAAGCTTTCTTT. It codes for CASGTDSLNTEAFF.

The J gene is TRBJ2-7, the V gene TRBV28; TRBD1 matches 11 bases. The germline V gene has CDR1 MDHEN and CDR2 SYDVKM. The V segment lost 5 bases and the J segment 2 bases; nucleotides outside the gene matches: 5. The CDR3 totals 15 residues. CDR3 region: CASSGLGQGAYEQYF. CDR3 bases: TGTGCCAGCAGTGGTCTGGGACAGGGGGCCTACGAGCAGTACTTC.

V gene TRBV6-6 combines with J gene TRBJ1-2, with TRBD1 as a possible D gene (5 bases). The CDR3 has 13 amino acids. V lost 5 bases, J lost 1 base, and 8 bases lay in between. CDR1 and CDR2 (germline): MNHNY, SVGAGI (reference sequence). The DNA of the CDR3 is TGTGCCAGCAGTAGGGGTTATAACTATGGCTACACCTTC. Protein: CASSRGYNYGYTF.

This clone was seen a few times. The chain combines TRBV14 with TRBJ2-1; unclear D gene. The CDR3 is 13 amino acids. V dropped 1 base and J dropped 7 bases, with 8 bases sitting between them. The germline V gene has CDR1 SGHDN and CDR2 FVKESK. Here the CDR3 DNA reads TGTGCCAGCAGCCAAGGGGCCCAAAATGAGCAGTTCTTC. Encoded protein: CASSQGAQNEQFF.

The chain employs TRBV11-2 and TRBJ2-3, with a weak D call TRBD2 (5 bases). V lost 5 bases, J lost 10 bases, and 22 bases lay in between. The CDR3 runs to 15 residues. The germline gives CDR1 SGHAT, CDR2 FQNNGV. CDR3 in amino acids: CASSPRLAGSPPQYF. In DNA, the CDR3 is TGTGCCAGCAGCCCCCGCCTAGCCGGGTCCCCCCCGCAGTATTTT.

Only one count was recorded for this clone. In nucleotides, the CDR3 is TGTGCCAGCAGTCCCCGGGGTTCGAAGCCCCAGCATTTT. Its protein is CASSPRGSKPQHF. The chain employs TRBV2 and TRBJ1-5; D ambiguous. The germline V gene has CDR1 SNHLY and CDR2 FYNNEI. V was pared by 5 bases and J by 8 bases, with 13 bases between. The CDR3 length is 13 residues.

J is TRBJ2-5 and V is TRBV4-1, with D possibly TRBD1 on 6 matching bases. The CDR3 covers 13 residues. Germline loops: CDR1 MGHRA, CDR2 YSYEKL. V was cut by 4 bases and J by 4 bases, with 10 bases left in between. CDR3 region: CASSPPRGETQYF. CDR3 DNA sequence: TGCGCCAGCAGCCCTCCCAGGGGAGAGACCCAGTACTTC.

CDR3 residues: CASSMVRDTEAFF. The DNA of the CDR3 is TGTGCCAGCAGCATGGTCCGGGACACTGAAGCTTTCTTT. The rearrangement links TRBV7-6 to TRBJ1-1; D is undetermined. The germline V and J ends were trimmed by 5 bases and 3 bases, with 10 bases remaining between them. Germline V CDR1 and CDR2: SGHVS, FNYEAQ. The CDR3 loop spans 13 amino acids.

V and J are TRBV5-1 and TRBJ2-7; TRBD2 matches 10 bases. With 3 bases clipped from V and 4 bases from J, the junction kept 7 bases outside the gene matches. Germline CDR1 and CDR2: SGHRS and YFSETQ. CDR3 size: 15 residues. This chain's CDR3 is CASSSSGSLQYEQYF. The CDR3, as DNA: TGCGCCAGCAGCTCTAGCGGGAGCCTTCAATACGAGCAGTACTTC.